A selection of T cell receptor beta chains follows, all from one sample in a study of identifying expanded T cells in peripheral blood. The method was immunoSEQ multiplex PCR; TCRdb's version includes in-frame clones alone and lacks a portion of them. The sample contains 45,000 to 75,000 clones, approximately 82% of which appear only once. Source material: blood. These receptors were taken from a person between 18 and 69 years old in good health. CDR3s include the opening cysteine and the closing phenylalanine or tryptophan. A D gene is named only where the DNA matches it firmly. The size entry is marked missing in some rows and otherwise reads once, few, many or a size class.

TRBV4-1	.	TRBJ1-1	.	CASSQMERGTEAFF	TGCGCCAGCAGCCAGATGGAAAGGGGCACTGAAGCTTTCTTT
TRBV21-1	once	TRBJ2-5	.	CASSARGGWETQYF	TGTGCCAGCAGCGCCCGCGGGGGGTGGGAGACCCAGTACTTC
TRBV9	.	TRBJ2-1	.	CASSGGVRGLSSYNEQFF	TGTGCCAGCAGCGGTGGGGTGAGGGGTCTTAGCTCCTACAATGAGCAGTTCTTC
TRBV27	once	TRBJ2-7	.	CASSTQGRSTEQYF	TGTGCCAGCAGTACGCAGGGTCGGTCCACGGAGCAGTACTTC
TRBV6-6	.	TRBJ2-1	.	CASSYSTKSYNEQFF	TGTGCCAGCAGTTACTCGACGAAGTCCTACAATGAGCAGTTCTTC
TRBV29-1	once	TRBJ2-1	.	CSVAQHEQFF	TGCAGCGTCGCCCAGCATGAGCAGTTCTTC
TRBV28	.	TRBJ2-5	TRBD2	CASKRGQETQYF	TGTGCCAGCAAGCGGGGCCAAGAGACCCAGTACTTC
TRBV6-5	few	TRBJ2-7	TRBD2	CASRAGERYEQYF	TGTGCCAGCAGAGCGGGAGAACGATACGAGCAGTACTTC
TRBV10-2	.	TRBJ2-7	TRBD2	CASREGLAGTYEQYF	TGCGCCAGCAGGGAGGGACTAGCGGGAACCTACGAGCAGTACTTC
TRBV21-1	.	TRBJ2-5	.	CASSNFLRQETQYF	TGTGCCAGCAGCAATTTCCTCAGGCAAGAGACCCAGTACTTC
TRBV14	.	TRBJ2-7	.	CASSQGFGRSYEQYF	TGTGCCAGCAGCCAAGGTTTTGGGCGTAGCTACGAGCAGTACTTC
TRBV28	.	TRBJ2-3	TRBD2	CASSSSGLGADTQYF	TGTGCCAGCAGTTCTAGCGGATTAGGGGCAGATACGCAGTATTTT
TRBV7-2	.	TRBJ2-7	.	CASSRTGAGSEQYF	TGTGCCAGCAGCAGGACCGGGGCCGGAAGCGAGCAGTACTTC
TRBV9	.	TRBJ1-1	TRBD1	CASSVATGGYTEAFF	TGTGCCAGCAGCGTAGCTACAGGGGGCTACACTGAAGCTTTCTTT
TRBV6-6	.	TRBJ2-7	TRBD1	CASSYGTGAYEQYF	TGTGCCAGCAGTTACGGGACAGGGGCCTACGAGCAGTACTTC
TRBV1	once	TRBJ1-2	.	CTSSPRQGIPSNYGYTF	TGCACCAGCAGCCCGCGACAGGGAATACCCTCTAACTATGGCTACACCTTC
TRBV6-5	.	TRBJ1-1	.	CASSYSGGRLNTEAFF	TGTGCCAGCAGTTACTCGGGAGGCAGACTGAACACTGAAGCTTTCTTT
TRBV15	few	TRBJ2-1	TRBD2	CATSRETAGVAYNEQFF	TGTGCCACCAGCAGAGAAACGGCGGGAGTCGCCTACAATGAGCAGTTCTTC